Presented here are 30 T cell receptor beta chains from one specimen sequenced in a study of blood T cell repertoires in COVID-19. The table came from immunoSEQ multiplex PCR; TCRdb's copy has only in-frame clones and leaves some out. The repertoire holds 350,000 to 400,000 clones, with about 88% as singletons. Sequencing input: PBMCs or T cells enriched from blood (not recorded which). The receptors were gathered from a young woman who had recovered from COVID-19.

This chain connects TRBV9 to TRBJ2-7, with 9 nucleotides matching TRBD2. In germline, CDR1 is SGDLS, CDR2 YYNGEE. The junction had 9 bases not matched to a gene; V was cut back by 0 bases and J by 5 bases. The CDR3 runs to 16 residues. CDR3: CASSVDPSGAGNEQYF. The DNA of the CDR3 is TGTGCCAGCAGCGTAGACCCTAGCGGGGCCGGGAACGAGCAGTACTTC.

The V call is TRBV18, the J call TRBJ2-5; D possibly corresponds to TRBD1 (6 bases). The CDR3 covers 15 residues. The germline gives CDR1 KGHSH, CDR2 LQKENI. V was clipped by 3 bases and J by 1 base, with 12 bases between them. In DNA form, the CDR3 reads TGTGCCAGCTCACCTTACGACAGGACCCAAGAGACCCAGTACTTC. Translating gives CASSPYDRTQETQYF.

This clone has a handful of counts. The chain employs TRBV9 and TRBJ1-2; 9 nucleotides match TRBD1. The V segment lost 0 bases and the J segment 6 bases; nucleotides outside the gene matches: 3. Germline CDR1 SGDLS, CDR2 YYNGEE. This CDR3 has 14 residues. CDR3 sequence reads: CASSVGTGGNGYTF. The CDR3 bases are TGTGCCAGCAGCGTAGGCACAGGGGGCAATGGCTACACCTTC.

Of note for this clone: Other DNA sequences from this sample encode an identical CDR3 as well. This sequence joins TRBV9 and TRBJ1-1, with 7 bases lining up with TRBD1. V was clipped by 3 bases and J by 0 bases; unmatched bases: 5. The germline V gene has CDR1 SGDLS and CDR2 YYNGEE. This CDR3 is 15 amino acids long. CDR3 loop: CASSARQGLNTEAFF. The CDR3 region has the DNA TGTGCCAGCAGCGCCAGACAGGGATTGAACACTGAAGCTTTCTTT.

The chain couples TRBV24-1 to TRBJ2-3; a possible D gene is TRBD2 (6 bases). V lost 5 bases and J 0 bases, leaving 17 bases between the germline ends. The CDR3 consists of 17 residues. The germline V gene encodes CDR1 KGHDR and CDR2 SFDVKD. CDR3 DNA: TGTGCCACCAGTGGGCTACTAGCAGGCCCTAGCACAGATACGCAGTATTTT. Residues: CATSGLLAGPSTDTQYF.

In its sample, this clone was seen once. The rearrangement links TRBV5-1 to TRBJ2-3; 8 positions match TRBD1. Germline assignment: CDR1 SGHRS and CDR2 YFSETQ. Unmatched junction bases numbered 15, after V lost 4 bases and J lost 5 bases. The CDR3 is 17 amino acids. The CDR3 sequence: CASSPDPGRTGQDTQYF. The CDR3 DNA reads TGCGCCAGCAGCCCGGACCCTGGGAGGACAGGGCAAGATACGCAGTATTTT.

V usage is TRBV3-1 (or the pseudogene TRBV3-2) and J usage is TRBJ2-1; D is possibly TRBD2 (5 bases). Germline V gene lookup returns CDR1 LGHDT and CDR2 YNNKEL (reference sequence). Trimming cost V 0 bases and J 0 bases, with 6 bases left between them. The CDR3 spans 15 residues. CDR3 coding DNA: TGTGCCAGCAGCCAAGATCGGGGCTCCTACAATGAGCAGTTCTTC. Protein product: CASSQDRGSYNEQFF.

This clone was observed a few times. DNA of the CDR3: TGTGCCAGCAGCCAAGACCCACCAGAAGGCTACACCTTC. It translates to CASSQDPPEGYTF. V gene TRBV3-1 (or the pseudogene TRBV3-2) combines with J gene TRBJ1-2, with D unclear. The germline CDR1 and CDR2 sequences are LGHDT and YNNKEL (reference sequence). The ends were cut back, 0 bases at V and 8 bases at J, with 10 bases in the middle. CDR3 size: 13 residues.

The rearrangement links TRBV5-6 to TRBJ1-3; D uncertain. Trimming cost V 3 bases and J 6 bases, with 4 bases left between them. The CDR3 runs 11 residues. The germline V gene has CDR1 SGHDT and CDR2 YYEEEE. The DNA of the CDR3 is TGTGCCAGCAGCTACTCAAACACCATATATTTT. Amino acids: CASSYSNTIYF.

The chain recombines TRBV19 with TRBJ1-5; D is uncertain. Trimming shortened V by 2 bases and J by 16 bases, and 24 bases separated the two germline ends. This CDR3 contains 15 residues. Germline V gene sequence: CDR1 LNHDA, CDR2 SQIVND (reference sequence). CDR3 region: CASSIIRQDSGPLHF. CDR3 coding DNA: TGTGCCAGTAGTATAATTCGTCAGGATAGCGGGCCGCTCCATTTT. The whole variable domain, remainder taken from reference TRBV19 and TRBJ1-5, is DGGITQSPKYLFRKEGQNVTLSCEQNLNHDAMYWYRQDPGQGLRLIYYSQIVNDFQKGDIAEGYSVSREKKESFPLTVTSAQKNPTAFYLCASSIIRQDSGPLHFGDGTRLSIL.

The J gene is TRBJ1-2, the V gene TRBV9, with D perhaps TRBD1 (5 bases). Germline values: CDR1 SGDLS, CDR2 YYNGEE. CDR3 size: 14 residues. Trimming left V 4 bases short and J 5 bases short, with 15 bases between. CDR3 in DNA: TGTGCCAGCAGCAGCGGGGGGAATGGGTATGGCTACACCTTC. Translation: CASSSGGNGYGYTF.

This clone was picked up one time. The CDR3 reads CASSLTPPDEQFF. The CDR3 DNA reads as TGTGCCAGCAGCTTGACGCCCCCGGATGAGCAGTTCTTC. This chain uses TRBV5-5 with TRBJ2-1; no clear D gene. V shed 1 base and J shed 8 bases, with 10 bases lying between them. This CDR3 has 13 amino acids. Germline V CDR1 and CDR2: SGHKS, YYEKEE (reference sequence).

This sequence joins TRBV5-1 and TRBJ2-3; 15 positions agree with TRBD2. This CDR3 comprises 18 residues. Trimming cost V 5 bases and J 3 bases; bases outside gene matches: 10. Germline V lookup: CDR1 SGHRS, CDR2 YFSETQ. CDR3 loop: CASSQNPGLAGGTDTQYF. The CDR3 DNA reads as TGCGCCAGCAGTCAAAACCCCGGACTAGCGGGGGGGACAGATACGCAGTATTTT. Based on the CDR3 plus reference TRBV5-1 and TRBJ2-3, the full variable domain is KAGVTQTPRYLIKTRGQQVTLSCSPISGHRSVSWYQQTPGQGLQFLFEYFSETQRNKGNFPGRFSGRQFSNSRSEMNVSTLELGDSALYLCASSQNPGLAGGTDTQYFGPGTRLTVL.

The CDR3 DNA reads as TGTGCCAGCAGCTATGGAGAGAATCAGCCCCAGCATTTT. Amino acid sequence: CASSYGENQPQHF. V is TRBV12-3 or TRBV12-4 and J is TRBJ1-5; D remains unclear. Trimming left V 6 bases short and J 4 bases short, with 10 bases between. CDR3 length equals 13 residues.

The chain has TRBV30 and TRBJ1-6, with TRBD1 matching 9 bases. The V and J ends lost 2 bases and 6 bases, in that order; junction bases with no gene match: 2. The CDR3 has 14 residues. The germline CDR1 and CDR2 sequences are GTSNPN and SVGIG (reference sequence). CDR3 loop: CAWSPGQGNSPLHF. CDR3 nucleotides: TGTGCCTGGAGTCCGGGACAGGGTAATTCACCCCTCCACTTT.

The chain recombines TRBV21-1 with TRBJ2-3; TRBD2, the table's D call, was not compared with the DNA. TRBV21-1 is given as a pseudogene. The CDR3 is 15 amino acids. This CDR3 reads CASSKRGLGPDTQYF. CDR3 coding DNA: TGTGCCAGCAGCAAAAGGGGACTAGGGCCAGATACGCAGTATTTT.

The count of this clone is one. This chain uses TRBV4-1 with TRBJ2-5; 8 bases map to TRBD2. Germline V CDR1 and CDR2: MGHRA, YSYEKL. The CDR3 contains 14 residues. The junction had 8 bases not matched to a gene; V was cut back by 4 bases and J by 7 bases. CDR3 region: CASSRGRGEATQYF. The CDR3 DNA reads as TGCGCCAGCAGCCGCGGGCGGGGGGAAGCGACCCAGTACTTC.

This clone was observed a single time. V gene TRBV4-1 combines with J gene TRBJ2-5; 10 bases agree with TRBD2. Germline lookup yields CDR1 MGHRA and CDR2 YSYEKL. The CDR3 extends over 14 amino acids. V was pared by 1 base and J by 9 bases, with 5 bases of the junction left unmatched. The CDR3 spells CASSQVPLAGAQYF. The CDR3 DNA follows: TGCGCCAGCAGCCAAGTGCCGCTAGCGGGGGCCCAGTACTTC.

The CDR3 region has the DNA TGTGCCAGCGGGCGGGATAGCAATCAGCCCCAGCATTTT. Protein product: CASGRDSNQPQHF. The chain employs TRBV7-8 and TRBJ1-5; D remains ambiguous. The germline V and J ends were trimmed by 8 bases and 0 bases, with 8 bases remaining between them. Germline CDR1 reads SGHVS; CDR2 reads FQNEAQ. The CDR3 is 13 residues long.

This chain uses TRBV27 with TRBJ2-7; 7 bases agree with TRBD2. Germline V gene data show CDR1 as MNHEY and CDR2 as SMNVEV (reference sequence). The CDR3 spans 18 residues. V lost 4 bases, J lost 2 bases, and 17 bases stayed unmatched. The CDR3 spells CASSSIGRGSRATYEQYF. The CDR3 DNA follows: TGTGCCAGCAGTTCGATAGGGAGGGGAAGCCGGGCGACCTACGAGCAGTACTTC.

The chain recombines TRBV12-1 with TRBJ1-2; TRBD1, the table's D call, lacks a check against the DNA. TRBV12-1 is recorded as a pseudogene. The CDR3 runs to 13 residues. CDR3 residues: CASSYDRGGGYTF. The CDR3 DNA sequence: TGTGCCAGCAGTTATGACAGGGGAGGCGGCTACACCTTC.

The chain combines TRBV6-6 with TRBJ2-7; perhaps TRBD2 as D (5 bases). Germline CDR1 MNHNY, CDR2 SVGAGI (reference sequence). The CDR3 consists of 13 residues. Trimming left V 2 bases short and J 2 bases short, with 7 bases between. The CDR3 protein is CASSYPGTYEQYF. CDR3 bases: TGTGCCAGCAGTTACCCGGGAACCTACGAGCAGTACTTC.

This clone was seen just once. The rearrangement uses TRBV7-3 and TRBJ2-3, with D possibly TRBD2 on 5 matching bases. Germline V gene data show CDR1 as SGHTA and CDR2 as FQGTGA. The CDR3 sequence is 13 residues long. The V gene lost 1 base and the J gene lost 11 bases, with 13 bases spanning the gap. The CDR3 DNA reads TGTGCCAGCAGCTTAATGTCTGAGGGATTGCAGTATTTT. Its protein product is CASSLMSEGLQYF. Full variable domain (missing parts from reference TRBV7-3 and TRBJ2-3): GAGVSQTPSNKVTEKGKYVELRCDPISGHTALYWYRQSLGQGPEFLIYFQGTGAADDSGLPNDRFFAVRPEGSVSTLKIQRTERGDSAVYLCASSLMSEGLQYFGPGTRLTVL.

The V gene is TRBV9, the J gene TRBJ1-1; D is unresolved. Looked up from germline, CDR1 is SGDLS and CDR2 is YYNGEE. Trimming cost V 3 bases and J 1 base, with 7 bases left between them. The length of the CDR3 is 13 residues. The CDR3 here is CASSATANTEAFF. The CDR3, as DNA: TGTGCCAGCAGCGCCACAGCGAACACTGAAGCTTTCTTT.

The chain combines TRBV27 with TRBJ1-6; D is uncertain. This CDR3 spans 15 amino acids. Germline CDR1 and CDR2: MNHEY and SMNVEV (reference sequence). The V end lost 11 bases, the J end lost 5 bases, and 19 bases lay between the germline ends. The CDR3 loop reads CASSGLGIDNSPLHF. The CDR3 DNA is TGTGCCTCATCGGGGTTGGGCATAGATAATTCACCCCTCCACTTT.

The chain is built from TRBV15 and TRBJ2-2, with D perhaps matching TRBD1 (5 bases). V was trimmed by 4 bases and J by 3 bases, leaving 9 bases between them. The V gene's germline CDR1 is LNHNV and CDR2 YYDKDF (reference sequence). CDR3 size: 14 residues. CDR3 DNA: TGTGCCACCAGCATCTCAGGGTACACCGGGGAGCTGTTTTTT. This codes for CATSISGYTGELFF.

This sequence joins TRBV6-5 and TRBJ1-6, with 7 positions matching TRBD1. Germline V gene lookup returns CDR1 MNHEY and CDR2 SVGAGI. The V gene end was trimmed by 11 bases and the J gene end by 6 bases; junction bases not matched to a gene: 10. The CDR3 runs 14 residues. The CDR3 coding sequence is TGTGCCGCCGCCCCCGACAGGGTTAATTCACCCCTCCACTTT. Its translation is CAAAPDRVNSPLHF.

The chain recombines TRBV2 with TRBJ2-2, with TRBD1 identical over 7 bases. Germline CDR1 reads SNHLY; CDR2 reads FYNNEI. The CDR3 sequence is 15 residues long. Unmatched junction bases numbered 1, after V lost 3 bases and J lost 0 bases. The CDR3 nucleotides read TGTGCCAGCAGTGACGGGACAGCGAACACCGGGGAGCTGTTTTTT. It is translated as CASSDGTANTGELFF. The full variable domain, completed using reference TRBV2 and TRBJ2-2, is EPEVTQTPSHQVTQMGQEVILRCVPISNHLYFYWYRQILGQKVEFLVSFYNNEISEKSEIFDDQFSVERPDGSNFTLKIRSTKLEDSAMYFCASSDGTANTGELFFGEGSRLTVL.

The V and J genes are TRBV11-2 and TRBJ1-2; D remains unclear. Trimming shortened V by 4 bases and J by 5 bases, and 20 bases separated the two germline ends. This CDR3 region has 16 residues. Germline lookup yields CDR1 SGHAT and CDR2 FQNNGV. In DNA form, the CDR3 reads TGTGCCAGCAGCTACGCGATGGGAGATGCACTATATGGCTACACCTTC. Protein product: CASSYAMGDALYGYTF.

The chain is built from TRBV6-5 and TRBJ1-2, with a tentative D call TRBD1 (6 bases). V shed 4 bases and J shed 0 bases, with 12 bases lying between them. This CDR3 spans 15 amino acids. CDR1 is MNHEY, CDR2 SVGAGI, per germline. The CDR3 reads CASSSRQVSNYGYTF. The CDR3 DNA reads TGTGCCAGCAGTTCTCGACAGGTTTCTAACTATGGCTACACCTTC.